A single sample is the source of the 13 T cell receptor beta chains below, sequenced in a study of blood T cell repertoires in COVID-19. Clones were sequenced by immunoSEQ multiplex PCR, and TCRdb holds only the in-frame ones, with some missing. This table holds over 85,000 clones, over 80% found once. What was sequenced was peripheral blood. Receptor source: a human donor in a cohort sampled during active COVID-19.

This clone was detected a few times. The chain employs TRBV6-2 or TRBV6-3 and TRBJ1-5, with D perhaps TRBD1 (6 bases). The V gene's germline CDR1 is MNHEY and CDR2 SVGEGT. V lost 0 bases, J lost 6 bases, and 18 bases lay in between. The CDR3 totals 17 residues. CDR3 in amino acids: CASSYSRTVGGIQPQHF. CDR3 nucleotide sequence: TGTGCCAGCAGTTACTCGCGGACAGTTGGGGGAATTCAGCCCCAGCATTTT.

This sequence joins TRBV29-1 and TRBJ2-5; 8 bases match TRBD1. Germline V CDR1 and CDR2: SQVTM, ANQGSEA. V dropped 3 bases and J dropped 2; count of bases not matched to a gene: 11. CDR3 length: 16 residues. CDR3 sequence reads: CSVEGTGDRGQETQYF. As DNA, the CDR3 is TGCAGCGTTGAGGGAACTGGAGACAGGGGACAAGAGACCCAGTACTTC.

This clone was seen just once. V is TRBV7-9 and J is TRBJ1-4, with D possibly being TRBD1 (6 bases). Trimming pared 8 bases from V and 4 bases from J, leaving 11 bases between. The CDR3 sequence is 13 residues long. Germline values: CDR1 SEHNR, CDR2 FQNEAQ (reference sequence). CDR3 loop: CASSDRNNEKLFF. As DNA, the CDR3 is TGTGCCAGCTCCGACAGGAATAATGAAAAACTGTTTTTT.

V usage is TRBV4-1 and J usage is TRBJ2-2, with 9 bases lining up with TRBD1. The length of the CDR3 is 16 residues. J gave up 4 bases and V 1 base, and 4 bases lay outside the gene matches. CDR1 is MGHRA, CDR2 YSYEKL, per germline. The CDR3 nucleotides are TGCGCCAGCAGCCAAGCTACAGGGGGCAGCACCGGGGAGCTGTTTTTT. Protein: CASSQATGGSTGELFF.

This clone appeared once. The chain carries TRBV30 and TRBJ1-1, with TRBD1 identical over 7 bases. Losses at the gene ends were 0 bases for V and 5 bases for J; bases not matched to a gene: 6. Looked up from germline, CDR1 is GTSNPN and CDR2 is SVGIG (reference sequence). The CDR3 covers 14 residues. The CDR3 loop is CAWSVRGGLTEAFF. For the CDR3, the DNA is TGTGCCTGGAGTGTAAGAGGGGGCCTTACTGAAGCTTTCTTT.

This clone was found once. The DNA for the CDR3 is TGTGCCAGCAGCTTGAGGAAACTAGCGGGAGAGACCGGGGAGCTGTTTTTT. Translation gives CASSLRKLAGETGELFF. The chain is built from TRBV5-4 and TRBJ2-2; 11 nucleotides line up with TRBD2. J was trimmed by 5 bases and V by 1 base; bases with no gene match: 7. This CDR3 spans 17 amino acids. Germline loops: CDR1 SGHNT, CDR2 YYREEE (reference sequence).

The chain has TRBV27 and TRBJ1-5; 8 positions match TRBD1. This CDR3 spans 15 amino acids. CDR1 and CDR2 from the germline V gene are MNHEY and SMNVEV (reference sequence). Losses at the gene ends were 6 bases for V and 2 bases for J; bases not matched to a gene: 6. In nucleotides, the CDR3 is TGTGCCAGCAGCCGTTTACAGGGGGGCAATCAGCCCCAGCATTTT. It specifies CASSRLQGGNQPQHF.

J is TRBJ2-3 and V is TRBV2; no firm D call. From germline, CDR1 is SNHLY and CDR2 FYNNEI. V was trimmed by 3 bases and J by 4 bases, leaving 11 bases between them. The CDR3 spans 14 residues. The CDR3 region has the DNA TGTGCCAGCAGTGATAGGCAGCGACCAGATACGCAGTATTTT. This codes for CASSDRQRPDTQYF.

The rearrangement joins TRBV9 to TRBJ2-6; 8 bases match TRBD1. The CDR3 contains 18 residues. Per germline, CDR1 SGDLS and CDR2 YYNGEE. J gave up 0 bases and V 4 bases, and 9 bases lay outside the gene matches. The CDR3 spells CASSPRDRPLSGANVLTF. Here the CDR3 DNA reads TGTGCCAGCAGCCCCCGGGACAGGCCCCTCTCTGGGGCCAACGTCCTGACTTTC.

This clone has only one observation. The chain carries TRBV19 and TRBJ2-2; 8 nucleotides agree with TRBD1. This CDR3 region has 16 residues. Germline V gives CDR1 LNHDA, CDR2 SQIVND (reference sequence). The V gene end was trimmed by 0 bases and the J gene end by 4 bases; junction bases not matched to a gene: 4. For the CDR3, the DNA is TGTGCCAGTAGTATAGAAGACAGGGGTGTCACCGGGGAGCTGTTTTTT. Its protein product is CASSIEDRGVTGELFF. The variable domain in full, with the rest retrieved from reference TRBV19 and TRBJ2-2, is DGGITQSPKYLFRKEGQNVTLSCEQNLNHDAMYWYRQDPGQGLRLIYYSQIVNDFQKGDIAEGYSVSREKKESFPLTVTSAQKNPTAFYLCASSIEDRGVTGELFFGEGSRLTVL.

The table lists this clone with a few counts. This chain links TRBV5-1 with TRBJ2-7; TRBD2 might be the D (7 bases). Germline loops: CDR1 SGHRS, CDR2 YFSETQ. Trimming shortened V by 4 bases and J by 2 bases, and 19 bases separated the two germline ends. CDR3 length equals 16 residues. The CDR3 sequence: CASSRGAAGPTYEQYF. As DNA, the CDR3 is TGCGCCAGCAGCCGGGGGGCGGCCGGACCCACCTACGAGCAGTACTTC.

The chain combines TRBV21-1 with TRBJ1-2; the DNA was not used to check the table's D call, TRBD1. TRBV21-1 is annotated as a pseudogene. The CDR3 has 15 amino acids. The CDR3 DNA reads TGTGCCAGCAGCAAAGTCGACAGGGGAGAAGGCGGCTACACCTTC. As protein: CASSKVDRGEGGYTF.

The chain is built from TRBV15 and TRBJ1-5; D may be TRBD1 (5 bases). The CDR3 runs 13 residues. With 5 bases removed from V and 7 bases from J, the gap between germline ends came to 12 bases. Looked up from germline, CDR1 is LNHNV and CDR2 is YYDKDF (reference sequence). The CDR3 loop is CATSYGPGQPQHF. The CDR3 DNA reads TGTGCCACCAGCTACGGACCAGGGCAGCCCCAGCATTTT. Full variable domain (missing parts from reference TRBV15 and TRBJ1-5): DAMVIQNPRYQVTQFGKPVTLSCSQTLNHNVMYWYQQKSSQAPKLLFHYYDKDFNNEADTPDNFQSRRPNTSFCFLDIRSPGLGDTAMYLCATSYGPGQPQHFGDGTRLSIL.